This T cell receptor beta chain emerged from a study of cytomegalovirus exposure and HLA in healthy donors. About the study: The study placed 70% to 85% of its 398 genotyped donors in the Caucasian-associated ancestry cluster. Notes on the study in general: Analyses of presence/absence relied on an assumption of roughly uniform sequencing depth across donors.

The CDR3 is 18 amino acids. V dropped 5 bases and J dropped 7; count of bases not matched to a gene: 18. The germline gives CDR1 SEHNR, CDR2 FQNEAQ (reference sequence). As concerns this clone: What it recognizes is unknown.

The PCR made use of 60 Vbeta and 13 Jbeta primers. TCRdb keeps only in-frame clones here, not all; method: immunoSEQ multiplex PCR. The sample records approximately 82,000 clones, 10% being singletons. The rearrangement links TRBV7-9 to TRBJ2-1, with 9 positions matching TRBD2. The clonotype comes from a man aged 60 to 75 in good health and CMV-seropositive. The sequencing sample was made of PBMCs. Written as DNA, the CDR3 is TGTGCCAGCAGCCCCAGGTGGTCGGCGGGGGGGTTCGTAAATGAGCAGTTCTTC. Protein sequence: CASSPRWSAGGFVNEQFF. Looking up the rest from reference TRBV7-9 and TRBJ2-1 gives the full variable domain: DTGVSQNPRHKITKRGQNVTFRCDPISEHNRLYWYRQTLGQGPEFLTYFQNEAQLEKSRLLSDRFSAERPKGSFSTLEIQRTEQGDSAMYLCASSPRWSAGGFVNEQFFGPGTRLTVL.